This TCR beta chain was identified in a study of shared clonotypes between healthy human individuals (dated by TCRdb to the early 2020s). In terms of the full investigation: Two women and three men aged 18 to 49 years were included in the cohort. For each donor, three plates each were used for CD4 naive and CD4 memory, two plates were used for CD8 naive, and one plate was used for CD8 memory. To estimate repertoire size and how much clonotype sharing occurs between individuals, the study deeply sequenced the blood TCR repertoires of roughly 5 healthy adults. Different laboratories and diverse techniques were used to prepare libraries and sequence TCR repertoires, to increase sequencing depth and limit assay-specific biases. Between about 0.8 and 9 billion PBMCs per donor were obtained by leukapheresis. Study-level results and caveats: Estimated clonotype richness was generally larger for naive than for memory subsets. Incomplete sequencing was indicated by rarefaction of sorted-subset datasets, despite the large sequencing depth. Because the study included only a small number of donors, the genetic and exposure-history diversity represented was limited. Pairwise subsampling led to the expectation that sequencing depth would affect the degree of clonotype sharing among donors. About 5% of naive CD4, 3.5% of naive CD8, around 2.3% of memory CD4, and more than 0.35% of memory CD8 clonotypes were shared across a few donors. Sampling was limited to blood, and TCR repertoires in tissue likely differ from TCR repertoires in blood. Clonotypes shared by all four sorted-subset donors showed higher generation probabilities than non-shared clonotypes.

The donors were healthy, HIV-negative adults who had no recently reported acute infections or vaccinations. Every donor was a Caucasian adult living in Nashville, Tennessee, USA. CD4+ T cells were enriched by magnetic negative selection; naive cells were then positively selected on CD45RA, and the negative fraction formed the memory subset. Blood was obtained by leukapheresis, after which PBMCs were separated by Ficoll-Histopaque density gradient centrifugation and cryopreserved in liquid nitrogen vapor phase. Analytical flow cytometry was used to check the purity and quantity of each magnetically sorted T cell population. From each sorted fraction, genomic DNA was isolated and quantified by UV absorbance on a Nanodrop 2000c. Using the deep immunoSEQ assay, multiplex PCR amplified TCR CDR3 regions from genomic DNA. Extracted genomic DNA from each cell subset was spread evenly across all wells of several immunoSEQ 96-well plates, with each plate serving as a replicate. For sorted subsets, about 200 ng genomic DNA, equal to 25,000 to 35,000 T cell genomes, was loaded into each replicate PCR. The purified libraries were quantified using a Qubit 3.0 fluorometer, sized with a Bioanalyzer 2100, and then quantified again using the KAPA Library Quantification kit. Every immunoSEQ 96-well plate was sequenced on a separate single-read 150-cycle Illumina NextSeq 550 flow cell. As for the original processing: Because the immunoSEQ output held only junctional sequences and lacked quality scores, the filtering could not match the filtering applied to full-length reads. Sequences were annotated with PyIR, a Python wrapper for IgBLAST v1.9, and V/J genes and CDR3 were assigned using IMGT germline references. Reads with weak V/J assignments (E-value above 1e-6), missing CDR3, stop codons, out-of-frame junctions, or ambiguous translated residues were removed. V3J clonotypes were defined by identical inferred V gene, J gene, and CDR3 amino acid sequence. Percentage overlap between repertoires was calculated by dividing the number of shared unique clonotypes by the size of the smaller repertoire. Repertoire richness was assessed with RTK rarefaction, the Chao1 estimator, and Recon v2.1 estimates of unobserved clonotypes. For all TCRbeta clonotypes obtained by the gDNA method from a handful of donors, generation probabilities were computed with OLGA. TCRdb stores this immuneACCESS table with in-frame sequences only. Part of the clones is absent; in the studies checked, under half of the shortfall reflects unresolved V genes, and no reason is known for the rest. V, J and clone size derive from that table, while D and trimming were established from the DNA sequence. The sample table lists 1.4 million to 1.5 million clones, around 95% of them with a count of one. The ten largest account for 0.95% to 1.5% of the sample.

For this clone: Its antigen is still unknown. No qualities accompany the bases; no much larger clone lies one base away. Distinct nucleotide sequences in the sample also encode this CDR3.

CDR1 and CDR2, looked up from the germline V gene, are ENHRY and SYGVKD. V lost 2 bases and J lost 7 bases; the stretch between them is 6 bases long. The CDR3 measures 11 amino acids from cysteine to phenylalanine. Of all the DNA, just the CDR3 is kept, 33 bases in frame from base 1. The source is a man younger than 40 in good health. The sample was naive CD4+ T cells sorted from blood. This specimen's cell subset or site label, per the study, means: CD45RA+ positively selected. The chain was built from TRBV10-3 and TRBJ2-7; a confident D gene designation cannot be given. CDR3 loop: CAISEKGEQYF. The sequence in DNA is TGTGCCATCAGTGAGAAAGGGGAGCAGTACTTC.